This passage covers 30 T cell receptor beta chains from one sample sequenced in a study of blood T cell repertoires in COVID-19. Clones were read by immunoSEQ multiplex PCR, and TCRdb kept only the in-frame ones, dropping some. The sample has tens of thousands of clones; 80% to 90% are singletons. Sequencing was performed on peripheral blood. All receptors come from a human donor in a cohort sampled during active COVID-19.

The chain recombines TRBV28 with TRBJ1-2; D is possibly TRBD1 (5 bases). The CDR3 extends over 13 amino acids. Germline V gene data show CDR1 as MDHEN and CDR2 as SYDVKM. Trimming removed 11 bases from V and 4 bases from J, with 17 bases in between. CDR3 bases: TGTGCCGTACAGGATCCTCTGACCTATGGCTACACCTTC. This encodes CAVQDPLTYGYTF.

This rearrangement joins TRBV30 to TRBJ1-1; no firm D call. Between the trimmed V and J ends, which lost 3 bases and 1 base, there was a span of 18 bases. The germline V gene has CDR1 GTSNPN and CDR2 SVGIG (reference sequence). This CDR3 has 16 residues. The chain's CDR3 is CAWRRGRVGENTEAFF. In DNA form, the CDR3 reads TGTGCCTGGAGACGCGGACGGGTCGGGGAGAACACTGAAGCTTTCTTT.

The chain combines TRBV28 with TRBJ2-4; weak D call: TRBD2 (6 bases). V lost 3 bases, J lost 0 bases, and 12 bases lay in between. In germline, CDR1 is MDHEN, CDR2 SYDVKM. The CDR3 has 16 residues. The CDR3 sequence is CASSLVGGIAKNIQYF. CDR3 nucleotide sequence: TGTGCCAGCAGTTTGGTGGGGGGAATAGCCAAAAACATTCAGTACTTC. Using reference TRBV28 and TRBJ2-4 for the parts outside the CDR3, the full variable domain is DVKVTQSSRYLVKRTGEKVFLECVQDMDHENMFWYRQDPGLGLRLIYFSYDVKMKEKGDIPEGYSVSREKKERFSLILESASTNQTSMYLCASSLVGGIAKNIQYFGAGTRLSVL.

The chain couples TRBV3-1 (or the pseudogene TRBV3-2) to TRBJ2-3; 14 bases agree with TRBD2. This CDR3 has 16 residues. With 5 bases clipped from V and 5 bases from J, the junction kept 6 bases outside the gene matches. Germline CDR1 LGHDT, CDR2 YNNKEL (reference sequence). Here the CDR3 reads CASSSGTSGRIDTQYF. CDR3 bases: TGTGCCAGCAGCTCCGGGACTAGCGGGAGAATAGATACGCAGTATTTT.

This clone appeared once. The V gene is TRBV10-1, the J gene TRBJ2-5, with D perhaps matching TRBD2 (5 bases). The CDR3 is made up of 14 amino acids. Between the trimmed V and J ends, which lost 6 bases and 5 bases, there was a span of 16 bases. From germline, CDR1 is WNHNN and CDR2 SYGVQD (reference sequence). The CDR3: CASSQTRKHETQYF. CDR3 in DNA: TGCGCCAGCAGCCAAACTAGGAAGCATGAGACCCAGTACTTC.

This chain connects TRBV5-6 to TRBJ1-5; possible D gene TRBD1, 5 bases. Germline-derived CDR1 and CDR2 are SGHDT and YYEEEE. The CDR3 is 15 residues long. The germline V and J ends were trimmed by 1 base and 1 base, with 9 bases remaining between them. CDR3 coding DNA: TGTGCCAGCAGCTTGCGGGGGGTCAGCAATCAGCCCCAGCATTTT. It codes for CASSLRGVSNQPQHF.

This clone turned up a few times. The chain employs TRBV19 and TRBJ2-7; 9 bases are shared with TRBD1. Germline CDR1 and CDR2: LNHDA and SQIVND (reference sequence). The CDR3 extends over 13 amino acids. V gave up 5 bases and J gave up 5 bases; unmatched junction bases: 4. The CDR3 region is CASSPRTGDEQYF. CDR3 bases: TGTGCCAGTAGTCCTCGGACAGGGGACGAGCAGTACTTC.

The chain carries TRBV27 and TRBJ1-1, with 7 positions matching TRBD1. Looked up from germline, CDR1 is MNHEY and CDR2 is SMNVEV (reference sequence). V shed 5 bases, J shed 1 base, and the junction held 4 bases outside the gene matches. This CDR3 has 14 amino acids. CDR3 DNA: TGTGCCAGCAGTAAGAGGGACAGGAACACTGAAGCTTTCTTT. Protein: CASSKRDRNTEAFF.

V is TRBV28 and J is TRBJ2-7; D is possibly TRBD1 (6 bases). V was pared by 10 bases and J by 4 bases, with 17 bases between. The CDR3 runs to 13 residues. Germline V gene data show CDR1 as MDHEN and CDR2 as SYDVKM. The CDR3 DNA sequence: TGTGCCATCCACTCCTGGCAGGGGTACGAGCAGTACTTC. Its protein product is CAIHSWQGYEQYF.

The chain has TRBV3-1 (or the pseudogene TRBV3-2) and TRBJ2-2; 15 bases agree with TRBD2. V dropped 8 bases and J dropped 7; count of bases not matched to a gene: 17. The germline gives CDR1 LGHDT, CDR2 YNNKEL (reference sequence). The CDR3 totals 19 residues. The CDR3 bases are TGTGCCAGCCCCGGGGTAGGACTAGCGGGAGGGCAAAGTGGCGGGGAGCTGTTTTTT. It is translated as CASPGVGLAGGQSGGELFF.

This chain links TRBV7-9 with TRBJ1-4; 7 nucleotides match TRBD1. The CDR3 extends over 17 amino acids. The germline V gene encodes CDR1 SEHNR and CDR2 FQNEAQ (reference sequence). V was clipped by 5 bases and J by 3 bases; unmatched bases: 12. The CDR3 region has the DNA TGTGCCAGCAGCCCAGGGGGGCGCACCTCACCTAATGAAAAACTGTTTTTT. It specifies CASSPGGRTSPNEKLFF.

This rearrangement joins TRBV10-3 to TRBJ1-4; D is possibly TRBD1 (6 bases). CDR1 and CDR2 from the germline V gene are ENHRY and SYGVKD. The CDR3 covers 13 residues. V lost 11 bases to trimming and J lost 8 bases, with 18 bases between them. The CDR3 sequence: CASRTERGEKLFF. CDR3 nucleotide sequence: TGTGCCTCCCGGACAGAAAGAGGGGAAAAACTGTTTTTT.

The V gene is TRBV5-1, the J gene TRBJ2-5; TRBD2 agrees at 7 bases. Per the germline V gene, CDR1 is SGHRS and CDR2 is YFSETQ. V was pared by 0 bases and J by 5 bases, with 4 bases of the junction left unmatched. The CDR3 covers 14 residues. The CDR3 sequence is CASSLEAGEETQYF. The CDR3 nucleotides are TGCGCCAGCAGCTTGGAGGCGGGAGAGGAGACCCAGTACTTC.

The rearrangement uses TRBV11-2 and TRBJ2-2; D is possibly TRBD2 (5 bases). The V end was cut by 5 bases, the J end by 5 bases, with 9 bases between. The CDR3 loop spans 13 amino acids. Germline V CDR1 and CDR2: SGHAT, FQNNGV. The CDR3 region is CASSPPGTGELFF. The CDR3 DNA reads as TGTGCCAGCAGCCCGCCGGGGACCGGGGAGCTGTTTTTT.

The chain combines TRBV27 with TRBJ1-1, with D possibly matching TRBD1 (5 bases). Germline-derived CDR1 and CDR2 are MNHEY and SMNVEV (reference sequence). The CDR3 runs to 14 residues. V was clipped by 6 bases and J by 5 bases, with 16 bases between them. CDR3 in amino acids: CASSRVLTVTEAFF. CDR3 sequence (DNA): TGTGCCAGCAGCCGGGTCCTGACAGTGACTGAAGCTTTCTTT.

This chain uses TRBV7-2 with TRBJ2-5; 7 bases fit TRBD2. Trimming cost V 1 base and J 5 bases; bases outside gene matches: 7. The CDR3 sequence is 15 residues long. Germline CDR1 reads SGHTA; CDR2 reads FQGNSA. CDR3 protein: CASSLVGRESETQYF. For the CDR3, the DNA is TGTGCCAGCAGCTTAGTTGGGCGGGAGAGCGAGACCCAGTACTTC. Full variable domain (remainder filled in from reference TRBV7-2 and TRBJ2-5): GAGVSQSPSNKVTEKGKDVELRCDPISGHTALYWYRQSLGQGLEFLIYFQGNSAPDKSGLPSDRFSAERTGGSVSTLTIQRTQQEDSAVYLCASSLVGRESETQYFGPGTRLLVL.

This clone has just a few counts. The chain recombines TRBV5-4 with TRBJ2-7; 7 bases agree with TRBD2. The CDR3 covers 15 residues. Germline V CDR1 and CDR2: SGHNT, YYREEE (reference sequence). Germline trimming cut 4 bases from V and 7 bases from J; bases unmatched to any gene: 14. CDR3 amino acids: CASSGLLASGQEQYF. Written as DNA, the CDR3 is TGTGCCAGCAGCGGGCTTTTGGCTAGCGGACAAGAGCAGTACTTC.

This rearrangement joins TRBV5-8 to TRBJ1-1; TRBD1 is a possible D gene (5 bases). The CDR3 has 14 residues. Per germline, CDR1 SGHTS and CDR2 YDEGEE. Deletions cut 2 bases from V and 5 bases from J, with 13 bases between. The CDR3 DNA sequence: TGTGCCAGCAGCTTTGGGGGGGGTGGGACTGAAGCTTTCTTT. Translated: CASSFGGGGTEAFF.

The chain links TRBV4-2 to TRBJ2-1; D is uncertain. CDR1 is LGHNA and CDR2 is YNFKEQ in the germline V gene. The germline V and J ends were trimmed by 0 bases and 5 bases, with 5 bases remaining between them. The CDR3 extends over 13 amino acids. CDR3: CASSQDTNNEQFF. CDR3 DNA: TGTGCCAGCAGCCAAGATACAAACAATGAGCAGTTCTTC.

V gene TRBV28 combines with J gene TRBJ1-2; D remains ambiguous. This CDR3 has 11 residues. Germline CDR1 and CDR2: MDHEN and SYDVKM. Trimming took 6 bases from V and 8 from J, leaving 10 bases between them. CDR3 DNA: TGTGCCAGCAGGGAGTTGTACGGCTACACCTTC. Protein: CASRELYGYTF.

This clone was found once. V and J are TRBV3-1 (or the pseudogene TRBV3-2) and TRBJ1-1; D is ambiguous. The germline V gene has CDR1 LGHDT and CDR2 YNNKEL (reference sequence). There are 13 residues in the CDR3. The V end was cut by 1 base, the J end by 11 bases, with 14 bases between. The CDR3 region has the DNA TGTGCCAGCAGCCAAGTCGAAGGGAGTCTGGCTTTCTTT. Encoded protein: CASSQVEGSLAFF.

The genes are TRBV6-6 and TRBJ2-5; D might be TRBD1 (6 bases). V shed 1 base and J shed 1 base, with 10 bases lying between them. The V gene's germline CDR1 is MNHNY and CDR2 SVGAGI (reference sequence). This CDR3 spans 15 amino acids. The CDR3 nucleotides read TGTGCCAGCAGTTACTTGGGGGCCTTCCAAGAGACCCAGTACTTC. This sequence encodes CASSYLGAFQETQYF.

The chain links TRBV7-9 to TRBJ2-7; D not resolved. The germline V gene encodes CDR1 SEHNR and CDR2 FQNEAQ (reference sequence). V was pared by 6 bases and J by 5 bases, with 8 bases between. The CDR3 is 11 residues long. The CDR3 protein is CASRSVDEQYF. CDR3 in DNA: TGTGCCAGCAGATCGGTGGACGAGCAGTACTTC.

Only a few counts were recorded for this clone. The genes are TRBV7-9 and TRBJ2-1, with a weak D call TRBD2 (6 bases). This CDR3 region has 14 residues. Germline V gene lookup returns CDR1 SEHNR and CDR2 FQNEAQ (reference sequence). The V end lost 4 bases, the J end lost 5 bases, and 12 bases lay between the germline ends. CDR3 loop: CASSSDGGNNEQFF. The CDR3, as DNA: TGTGCCAGCAGCTCCGACGGGGGAAACAATGAGCAGTTCTTC.

The V and J genes are TRBV4-2 and TRBJ2-1, with D perhaps matching TRBD2 (7 bases). The V gene lost 0 bases and the J gene lost 3 bases, with 12 bases spanning the gap. The germline gives CDR1 LGHNA, CDR2 YNFKEQ. This CDR3 has 16 residues. As DNA, the CDR3 is TGTGCCAGCAGCCAAGAGGTTAGGGGGGGCTACAATGAGCAGTTCTTC. It codes for CASSQEVRGGYNEQFF.

The rearrangement joins TRBV19 to TRBJ2-7, with TRBD1 matching 8 bases. Trimming at V came to 2 bases and at J to 0 bases, leaving 3 bases not matched to a gene. The CDR3 is 15 residues long. CDR1 is LNHDA and CDR2 is SQIVND in the germline V gene (reference sequence). The CDR3 reads CASSIIGQGSYEQYF. CDR3 coding DNA: TGTGCCAGTAGTATAATTGGACAGGGCTCCTACGAGCAGTACTTC.

This chain uses TRBV10-2 with TRBJ2-3; D gene unclear. Per germline, CDR1 WSHSY and CDR2 SAAADI. The CDR3 sequence is 11 residues long. V was trimmed by 6 bases and J by 6 bases, leaving 7 bases between them. This CDR3 is CASRLGDTQYF. CDR3 DNA sequence: TGCGCCAGCAGACTTGGTGATACGCAGTATTTT.

This clone was counted once. This chain uses TRBV10-3 with TRBJ2-1; 9 positions match TRBD2. CDR1 is ENHRY, CDR2 SYGVKD, per germline. With 8 bases clipped from V and 9 bases from J, the junction kept 8 bases outside the gene matches. The CDR3 loop spans 13 amino acids. DNA for the CDR3: TGTGCCATCTCGCCGGGACTAGCTAGTGAGCAGTTCTTC. It yields the protein CAISPGLASEQFF.

The chain has TRBV7-9 and TRBJ2-2; 9 bases are shared with TRBD1. J gave up 8 bases and V 2 bases, and 3 bases lay outside the gene matches. This CDR3 contains 14 residues. Germline CDR1 reads SEHNR; CDR2 reads FQNEAQ (reference sequence). This CDR3 reads CASSLNRGPGELFF. CDR3 sequence (DNA): TGTGCCAGCAGCTTAAACAGGGGGCCTGGGGAGCTGTTTTTT.

A single count supports this clone. DNA for the CDR3: TGTGCCAGCAGCGAGAGGAGCCCCGGGGGGGTAGATACGCAGTATTTT. Its translation: CASSERSPGGVDTQYF. The genes are TRBV9 and TRBJ2-3; 8 bases are a match to TRBD2. Per the germline V gene, CDR1 is SGDLS and CDR2 is YYNGEE. The CDR3 runs 16 residues. Trimming took 3 bases from V and 5 from J; bases not matched to a gene: 11.